This T cell receptor beta chain is from a study of blood T cell repertoires in COVID-19. About the research overall: The origin of the acute and convalescent COVID-19 samples was the United States, Italy and Spain. The cDNA or gDNA used as material had been derived from T cells, B-cell-depleted T cells, or PBMCs.

V lost 6 bases, J lost 0 bases, and 21 bases lay in between. The CDR3 is 18 residues long. The V gene's germline CDR1 is KGHSH and CDR2 LQKENI. Self-reported history from a screening survey and questionnaire set each donor's cohort. Authors' analysis steps: For nucleated cells, counts were estimated from reference gene primer amplification. The method was immunoSEQ multiplex PCR; TCRdb's version includes in-frame clones alone and lacks a portion of them. That table gives V, J and clone size, and the DNA gave D and trimming. The repertoire holds approximately 360,000 clones, with more than 70% as singletons.

This chain joins TRBV18 and TRBJ1-3; D not resolved. The receptor comes from a man between 35 and 55 years old in a cohort exposed to, infected with or recovered from COVID-19 (not recorded which). The sample consisted of PBMCs or T cells enriched from blood (not recorded which). As DNA, the CDR3 is TGTGCCAGCTCCCCTTGGAGAGAGTCTCGGTTCTCTGGAAACACCATATATTTT. It encodes CASSPWRESRFSGNTIYF.